Below are 21 T cell receptor beta chains sequenced from a single sample in a study of graft-versus-host responses after intestinal transplantation. Which antigens these TCRs recognize remains unknown. The assay was immunoSEQ multiplex PCR, and TCRdb's table has in-frame clones only and misses some. The sample has about 100,000 clones; around 91% are singletons. Material: unstimulated CD4+ T cells sorted from spleen or lymph node cells, obtained before transplant. These receptors originate from a human donor who was the organ donor for an intestinal transplant.

V gene TRBV30 combines with J gene TRBJ1-2; the D is unclear. The CDR3 is 15 residues long. The V end was cut by 0 bases, the J end by 3 bases, with 14 bases between. Germline V lookup: CDR1 GTSNPN, CDR2 SVGIG (reference sequence). The DNA for the CDR3 is TGTGCCTGGAGTGTAACCCCGGTCCCCTACTATGGCTACACCTTC. It yields the protein CAWSVTPVPYYGYTF.

The sample holds a few counts of this clone. The chain carries TRBV19 and TRBJ1-6, with D possibly being TRBD1 (5 bases). Germline values: CDR1 LNHDA, CDR2 SQIVND (reference sequence). V was pared by 11 bases and J by 6 bases, with 17 bases between. The CDR3 sequence is 14 residues long. The CDR3 sequence: CADPKGRINSPLHF. The CDR3 DNA reads as TGTGCCGATCCCAAGGGGCGGATTAATTCACCCCTCCACTTT.

This rearrangement joins TRBV4-3 to TRBJ1-1, with a tentative D call TRBD1 (5 bases). V lost 5 bases and J 6 bases, leaving 16 bases between the germline ends. CDR3 length equals 14 residues. Germline V gives CDR1 LGHNA, CDR2 YSLEER. This chain's CDR3 is CASSINGGLSEAFF. The CDR3 nucleotides are TGCGCCAGCAGCATAAACGGGGGACTCTCTGAAGCTTTCTTT.

The chain recombines TRBV20-1 with TRBJ2-1; 12 nucleotides align to TRBD2. CDR3 length: 11 amino acids. Trimming removed 6 bases from V and 12 bases from J; junction bases left unmatched: 3. Germline assignment: CDR1 DFQATT and CDR2 SNEGSKA (reference sequence). The CDR3 here is CSAPTSGGQFF. The CDR3 nucleotides read TGCAGTGCGCCGACTAGCGGGGGGCAGTTCTTC.

The table lists this clone with a few counts. The chain joins TRBV6-5 to TRBJ1-2, with D possibly TRBD1 on 5 matching bases. The ends were cut back, 5 bases at V and 2 bases at J, with 15 bases in the middle. The CDR3 covers 15 residues. Germline V gene lookup returns CDR1 MNHEY and CDR2 SVGAGI. The CDR3 spells CASSPGGTQNYGYTF. The CDR3 coding sequence is TGTGCCAGCAGTCCGGGGGGGACCCAGAACTATGGCTACACCTTC.

The V and J genes are TRBV2 and TRBJ1-4, with D possibly TRBD1 on 6 matching bases. Germline V CDR1 and CDR2: SNHLY, FYNNEI. V was pared by 6 bases and J by 5 bases, with 16 bases between. The CDR3 loop spans 15 amino acids. CDR3 loop: CASSRWDTGNEKLFF. The CDR3 coding sequence is TGTGCCAGCAGCAGATGGGACACCGGGAATGAAAAACTGTTTTTT.

The rearrangement uses TRBV5-5 and TRBJ1-5; tentative D call: TRBD1 (6 bases). The ends were cut back, 4 bases at V and 9 bases at J, with 20 bases in the middle. Germline-derived CDR1 and CDR2 are SGHKS and YYEKEE (reference sequence). This CDR3 is 15 amino acids long. The chain's CDR3 is CASSHRDTASSPQHF. In nucleotides, the CDR3 is TGTGCCAGCAGCCACCGGGACACAGCCAGCTCGCCCCAGCATTTT.

The V gene is TRBV7-3, the J gene TRBJ2-5; D is uncertain. The CDR3 runs to 13 residues. Germline-derived CDR1 and CDR2 are SGHTA and FQGTGA. Trimming stripped 4 bases from V and 4 bases from J, with 10 bases between. CDR3 in amino acids: CASSSSSLETQYF. The CDR3 DNA sequence: TGTGCCAGCAGCTCCTCGTCCCTAGAGACCCAGTACTTC.

The chain employs TRBV29-1 and TRBJ1-2; TRBD1 agrees at 8 bases. Per germline, CDR1 SQVTM and CDR2 ANQGSEA. Trimming at V came to 3 bases and at J to 8 bases, leaving 8 bases not matched to a gene. This CDR3 is built from 13 residues. CDR3 nucleotides: TGCAGCGTTGATAAAAGGACAGGGTACGGCTACACCTTC. It translates to CSVDKRTGYGYTF.

V usage is TRBV5-1 and J usage is TRBJ1-1, with 10 bases matching TRBD1. Germline loops: CDR1 SGHRS, CDR2 YFSETQ. V shed 4 bases and J 11 bases; nucleotides not matched to a gene: 17. The CDR3 sequence is 16 residues long. The CDR3 nucleotides are TGCGCCAGCAGCCGGGACAGGGGAAGCCCCCTCGGTTGGGCTTTCTTT. This translates into CASSRDRGSPLGWAFF.

This rearrangement joins TRBV4-3 to TRBJ2-7; D remains ambiguous. This CDR3 region has 15 residues. Between the trimmed V and J ends, which lost 4 bases and 3 bases, there was a span of 16 bases. CDR1 and CDR2 (germline): LGHNA, YSLEER. The CDR3 region has the DNA TGCGCCAGCAGCCGACGTCCACGCAGACACTACGAGCAGTACTTC. Translated, it gives CASSRRPRRHYEQYF.

The chain combines TRBV2 with TRBJ2-1; 8 nucleotides match TRBD2. V lost 6 bases, J lost 4 bases, and 8 bases stayed unmatched. The germline CDR1 and CDR2 sequences are SNHLY and FYNNEI. CDR3 length: 15 residues. This CDR3 reads CASRVAGPAYNEQFF. The DNA for the CDR3 is TGTGCCAGCAGGGTAGCGGGGCCCGCTTACAATGAGCAGTTCTTC. Full variable domain (remainder filled in from reference TRBV2 and TRBJ2-1): EPEVTQTPSHQVTQMGQEVILRCVPISNHLYFYWYRQILGQKVEFLVSFYNNEISEKSEIFDDQFSVERPDGSNFTLKIRSTKLEDSAMYFCASRVAGPAYNEQFFGPGTRLTVL.

The rearrangement joins TRBV11-2 to TRBJ2-7; D possibly corresponds to TRBD2 (5 bases). V lost 2 bases, J lost 4 bases, and 18 bases lay in between. CDR1 and CDR2 (germline): SGHAT, FQNNGV. This CDR3 is built from 16 residues. CDR3 DNA: TGTGCCAGCAGCTTATCACGGGGTTACGTGACATACGAGCAGTACTTC. The encoded protein is CASSLSRGYVTYEQYF.

The rearrangement joins TRBV9 to TRBJ2-1, with 11 bases matching TRBD2. The CDR3 has 16 amino acids. Per germline, CDR1 SGDLS and CDR2 YYNGEE. Unmatched junction bases numbered 7, after V lost 4 bases and J lost 4 bases. Here the CDR3 DNA reads TGTGCCAGCAGCCGAACCGGGACTAGCGGTTACAATGAGCAGTTCTTC. Translated, it gives CASSRTGTSGYNEQFF.

CDR3 amino acids: CASSYGTVNTEAFF. In DNA, the CDR3 is TGTGCCAGCAGTTACGGGACAGTGAACACTGAAGCTTTCTTT. The chain uses TRBV6-5 and TRBJ1-1, with TRBD1 identical over 7 bases. Germline loops: CDR1 MNHEY, CDR2 SVGAGI. The CDR3 runs 14 residues. Trimming at V came to 2 bases and at J to 0 bases, leaving 0 bases not matched to a gene.

The rearrangement uses TRBV4-2 and TRBJ2-3, with D possibly being TRBD1 (6 bases). The CDR3 contains 16 residues. V lost 1 base and J 0 bases, leaving 11 bases between the germline ends. Per germline, CDR1 LGHNA and CDR2 YNFKEQ. The CDR3 loop is CASSQAGTTSTDTQYF. CDR3 DNA sequence: TGTGCCAGCAGCCAAGCCGGGACAACTAGCACAGATACGCAGTATTTT.

V is TRBV15 and J is TRBJ1-4; tentatively, D is TRBD1 (5 bases). The CDR3 totals 16 residues. Germline CDR1 LNHNV, CDR2 YYDKDF (reference sequence). Deletions cut 0 bases from V and 5 bases from J, with 13 bases between. The CDR3 sequence: CATSRDRQGSNEKLFF. CDR3 nucleotide sequence: TGTGCCACCAGCAGAGATCGTCAGGGATCCAATGAAAAACTGTTTTTT.

The chain carries TRBV4-2 and TRBJ2-7; a weak D match, TRBD1 (6 bases). The CDR3 is 16 amino acids. Trimming left V 1 base short and J 3 bases short, with 16 bases between. Germline assignment: CDR1 LGHNA and CDR2 YNFKEQ. The CDR3 sequence is CASSQGGDRLLYEQYF. In DNA form, the CDR3 reads TGTGCCAGCAGCCAAGGGGGTGACAGGCTACTCTACGAGCAGTACTTC.

The J gene is TRBJ2-7, the V gene TRBV4-1; 7 nucleotides line up with TRBD1. From germline, CDR1 is MGHRA and CDR2 YSYEKL. With 5 bases clipped from V and 5 bases from J, the junction kept 15 bases outside the gene matches. CDR3 length: 16 amino acids. The CDR3 loop is CASSDISRDRRNEQYF. CDR3 nucleotide sequence: TGCGCCAGCAGCGATATATCCCGGGACAGAAGAAACGAGCAGTACTTC.

The rearrangement links TRBV30 to TRBJ2-7, with 8 bases matching TRBD2. This CDR3 has 12 amino acids. Germline-derived CDR1 and CDR2 are GTSNPN and SVGIG (reference sequence). Trimming removed 8 bases from V and 1 base from J; junction bases left unmatched: 4. CDR3 DNA: TGTGCCAGCCTAGCGGGTTCCTACGAGCAGTACTTC. It translates to CASLAGSYEQYF.

The chain joins TRBV7-4 to TRBJ2-2; tentatively, D is TRBD2 (6 bases). This CDR3 contains 14 residues. Germline loops: CDR1 SGHVT, CDR2 SQSDAQ. V lost 5 bases to trimming and J lost 5 bases, with 12 bases between them. In nucleotides, the CDR3 is TGTGCCAGCAGCCCGAGACGGGGGACCGGGGAGCTGTTTTTT. This codes for CASSPRRGTGELFF.